This is a list of T cell receptor beta chains from one sample in a study of T-cell reconstitution after alpha-beta-depleted transplantation in children. MiXCR, run by TCRdb on the PCR reads, gives a single entry per CDR3 protein. The sample yields about 27,000 distinct CDR3 sequences, roughly a sixth seen once. The specimen comprised PBMCs, mostly from graft donor cells, sampled 60 days after TCRalphabeta/CD19-depleted stem cell transplant. These receptors originate from a male patient aged 2-15 years who had a stem cell transplant for acute lymphoblastic leukemia, so the T cells may come from the graft donor. Each CDR3 is given with its conserved first and last residue.

v_gene: TRBV7-9
CDR3aa: CASSFLTGGGETQYF

v_gene: TRBV6-1
CDR3aa: CASSKERGYEQFF

v_gene: TRBV6-2/TRBV6-3
CDR3aa: CAVTLSRAANTGELFF

v_gene: TRBV4-2
CDR3aa: CASSQDTNTEAFF

v_gene: TRBV29-1
CDR3aa: CSVGQGFVPGRNQPQHF

v_gene: TRBV28
CDR3aa: CASSFRFTRGTQYF

v_gene: TRBV6-2/TRBV6-3
CDR3aa: CASTERTGSSGEAFF

v_gene: TRBV4-2
CDR3aa: CASSQDTSGASYEQYF

v_gene: TRBV7-4
CDR3aa: CSSSLSPYPTGGSTEAFF

v_gene: TRBV9
CDR3aa: CASSVDPGEQFF

v_gene: TRBV5-5
CDR3aa: CASSLEGGIYEQYF

v_gene: TRBV28
CDR3aa: CASSLYGRTENQPQHF

v_gene: TRBV24-1
CDR3aa: CATSTGTGLLEGANVLTF

v_gene: TRBV20-1
CDR3aa: CSARDLTGDSYYEQYF

v_gene: TRBV2
CDR3aa: CASKAGLSYEQYF

v_gene: TRBV20-1
CDR3aa: CSAFLGGSSNEKLFF

v_gene: TRBV11-2
CDR3aa: CASSLSSGGADTQYF

v_gene: TRBV7-2
CDR3aa: CASSLGGAMGNEQFF

v_gene: TRBV20-1
CDR3aa: CSARDPRQGSNSPLHF

v_gene: TRBV18
CDR3aa: CASSLDSGGTGTEAFF

v_gene: TRBV5-6
CDR3aa: CASSLAGGFDYGYTF

v_gene: TRBV7-9
CDR3aa: CASSPSIVGSEAFF

v_gene: TRBV14
CDR3aa: CASSQTQGLYNEQFF

v_gene: TRBV4-3
CDR3aa: CASSQAGGSYNEQFF

v_gene: TRBV6-5
CDR3aa: CASSLTGLAGGTDTQYF

v_gene: TRBV20-1
CDR3aa: CSVTRGGYNEQFF